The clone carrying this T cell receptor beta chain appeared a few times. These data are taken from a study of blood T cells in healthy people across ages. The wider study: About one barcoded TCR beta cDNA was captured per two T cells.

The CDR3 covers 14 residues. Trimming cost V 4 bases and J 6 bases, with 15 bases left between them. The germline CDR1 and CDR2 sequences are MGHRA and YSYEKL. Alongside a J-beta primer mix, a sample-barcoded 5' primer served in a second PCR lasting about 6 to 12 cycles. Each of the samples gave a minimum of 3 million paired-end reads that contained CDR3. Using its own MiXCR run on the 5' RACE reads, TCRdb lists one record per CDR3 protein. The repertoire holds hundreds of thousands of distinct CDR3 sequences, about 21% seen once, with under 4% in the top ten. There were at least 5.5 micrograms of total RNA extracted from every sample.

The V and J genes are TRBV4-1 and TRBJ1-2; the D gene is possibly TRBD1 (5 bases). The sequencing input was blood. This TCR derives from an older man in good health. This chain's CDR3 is CASSPLRGGNGYTF. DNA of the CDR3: TGCGCCAGCAGCCCCCTTAGGGGCGGAAATGGCTACACCTTC.